These T cell receptor beta chains were read from a single sample in a study of cytomegalovirus exposure and HLA in healthy donors. Clones were read by immunoSEQ multiplex PCR, and TCRdb kept only the in-frame ones, dropping some. Of around 210,000 clones in the sample, about 85% are singletons; the top ten hold roughly 0.24%. The sample consisted of PBMCs. Source of these receptors: a girl aged 2 to 9 in good health and CMV-seronegative. CDR3s include the opening cysteine and the closing phenylalanine or tryptophan. Each record gives: J gene, V gene, D gene, clone size, CDR3 DNA, CDR3 protein. A D gene is named only where the DNA matches it firmly. Clone size is stated in some rows and not others, as once, few, many or a class when expanded.

j_call: TRBJ2-3
v_call: TRBV4-1
d_call: NA
clone_size: NA
cdr3_nt: TGCGCCAGCAGCCAACCGACCGGGGAGTTGACGCAGTATTTT
cdr3_aa: CASSQPTGELTQYF

j_call: TRBJ1-2
v_call: TRBV30
d_call: NA
clone_size: NA
cdr3_nt: TGTGCCTGGATGGGCGCGGGGGGGGGCTACACCTTC
cdr3_aa: CAWMGAGGGYTF

j_call: TRBJ2-3
v_call: TRBV5-1
d_call: NA
clone_size: NA
cdr3_nt: TGCGCCAGCAGCTCAGGATGGACACCTCTGGAACTCACAGATACGCAGTATTTT
cdr3_aa: CASSSGWTPLELTDTQYF

j_call: TRBJ1-2
v_call: TRBV30
d_call: NA
clone_size: few
cdr3_nt: TGTGCCTGGAGTAATGCCGCAGGAACCTATGGCTACACCTTC
cdr3_aa: CAWSNAAGTYGYTF

j_call: TRBJ1-2
v_call: TRBV5-1
d_call: TRBD1
clone_size: NA
cdr3_nt: TGCGCCAGCAGCTTGCCGACAGGGGGCAACTATGGCTACACCTTC
cdr3_aa: CASSLPTGGNYGYTF

j_call: TRBJ1-1
v_call: TRBV30
d_call: NA
clone_size: few
cdr3_nt: TGTGCCTGGGCTAGTGGAATAGGGAACACTGAAGCTTTCTTT
cdr3_aa: CAWASGIGNTEAFF

j_call: TRBJ2-7
v_call: TRBV7-2
d_call: NA
clone_size: NA
cdr3_nt: TGTGCCAGCAGCTTAGAGCTAGCGCCCTACGAGCAGTACTTC
cdr3_aa: CASSLELAPYEQYF

j_call: TRBJ2-3
v_call: TRBV9
d_call: TRBD1
clone_size: NA
cdr3_nt: TGTGCCAGCAGCGTAGGCCGGGACAGGGACACAGATACGCAGTATTTT
cdr3_aa: CASSVGRDRDTDTQYF

j_call: TRBJ2-1
v_call: TRBV7-2
d_call: TRBD2
clone_size: NA
cdr3_nt: TGTGCCAGCAGCTTAATGGGGACTAGCGGGATGGATGAGCAGTTCTTC
cdr3_aa: CASSLMGTSGMDEQFF

j_call: TRBJ2-3
v_call: TRBV1
d_call: NA
clone_size: NA
cdr3_nt: TGCACCAGCAGCGGCAAGACTAGCGGGGGGGATAACCATCCCACAGATACGCAGTATTTT
cdr3_aa: CTSSGKTSGGDNHPTDTQYF

j_call: TRBJ2-4
v_call: TRBV6-6
d_call: TRBD2
clone_size: NA
cdr3_nt: TGTGCCAGCAGTTCCCTAGCGGGAGGGGCCAAAAACATTCAGTACTTC
cdr3_aa: CASSSLAGGAKNIQYF

j_call: TRBJ1-5
v_call: TRBV6-5
d_call: NA
clone_size: once
cdr3_nt: TGTGCCAGCAAGCCTGGCTCCGGGAATGATCAGCCCCAGCATTTT
cdr3_aa: CASKPGSGNDQPQHF

j_call: TRBJ1-2
v_call: TRBV13
d_call: TRBD1
clone_size: NA
cdr3_nt: TGTGCCAGCAGCGCAAGCCGGGACAGCCCTAACTATGGCTACACCTTC
cdr3_aa: CASSASRDSPNYGYTF

j_call: TRBJ1-6
v_call: TRBV7-9
d_call: TRBD1
clone_size: NA
cdr3_nt: TGTGCCAGCAGATTCGGGACAGTATATAATTCACCCCTCCACTTT
cdr3_aa: CASRFGTVYNSPLHF

j_call: TRBJ2-3
v_call: TRBV6-4
d_call: NA
clone_size: NA
cdr3_nt: TGTGCCAGCAGCCCCGGACTGTTTGGGAGCACAGATACGCAGTATTTT
cdr3_aa: CASSPGLFGSTDTQYF

j_call: TRBJ2-3
v_call: TRBV5-8
d_call: NA
clone_size: once
cdr3_nt: TGTGCCAGCAGCTTGGTTAGCAGTTCAGGGGTCACAGATACGCAGTATTTT
cdr3_aa: CASSLVSSSGVTDTQYF

j_call: TRBJ1-5
v_call: TRBV7-9
d_call: TRBD1
clone_size: NA
cdr3_nt: TGTGCCAGCAGCTTTTGGGACAGGGGGCGACGGGGGCAGCCCCAGCATTTT
cdr3_aa: CASSFWDRGRRGQPQHF

j_call: TRBJ2-5
v_call: TRBV2
d_call: NA
clone_size: NA
cdr3_nt: TGTGCCAGCAGTGAAGCCCTAGGAGGGGGGAGGGAAGAGACCCAGTACTTC
cdr3_aa: CASSEALGGGREETQYF

j_call: TRBJ1-4
v_call: TRBV6-1
d_call: TRBD1
clone_size: NA
cdr3_nt: TGTGCCAGCAGTGCACGACAGGGGGTGGGTGAAAAACTGTTTTTT
cdr3_aa: CASSARQGVGEKLFF

j_call: TRBJ2-1
v_call: TRBV7-2
d_call: TRBD2
clone_size: NA
cdr3_nt: TGTGCCAGCAGCTTTCGGGGGGGTTCTTATAACAATGAGCAGTTCTTC
cdr3_aa: CASSFRGGSYNNEQFF

j_call: TRBJ2-5
v_call: TRBV27
d_call: TRBD2
clone_size: NA
cdr3_nt: TGTGCCAGCCGACTAGCGGGAGTAGAGACCCAGTACTTC
cdr3_aa: CASRLAGVETQYF

j_call: TRBJ1-3
v_call: TRBV11-1
d_call: TRBD1
clone_size: NA
cdr3_nt: TGTGCCAGCAGCAAGGGGACAGGGCGCAACCCTGGAAACACCATATATTTT
cdr3_aa: CASSKGTGRNPGNTIYF

j_call: TRBJ2-2
v_call: TRBV7-9
d_call: TRBD1
clone_size: NA
cdr3_nt: TGTGCCAGCAGCACGACAGGGGACGGGTACACGAACACCGGGGAGCTGTTTTTT
cdr3_aa: CASSTTGDGYTNTGELFF

j_call: TRBJ2-7
v_call: TRBV27
d_call: TRBD2
clone_size: NA
cdr3_nt: TGTGCCAGCAGAATAGCGGGATTCTCCTACGAGCAGTACTTC
cdr3_aa: CASRIAGFSYEQYF

j_call: TRBJ2-7
v_call: TRBV9
d_call: TRBD2
clone_size: NA
cdr3_nt: TGTGCCAGCAGCCCTCGGACTAGCGGGAACGAGCAGTACTTC
cdr3_aa: CASSPRTSGNEQYF

j_call: TRBJ1-5
v_call: TRBV6-1
d_call: NA
clone_size: few
cdr3_nt: TGTGCCAGCAGTGAGGTGAAGGGGGTTCAGCCCCAGCATTTT
cdr3_aa: CASSEVKGVQPQHF

j_call: TRBJ1-1
v_call: TRBV30
d_call: TRBD1
clone_size: NA
cdr3_nt: TGTGCCTGGGAGACGACAGGGGGGGCTGAAGCTTTCTTT
cdr3_aa: CAWETTGGAEAFF

j_call: TRBJ1-2
v_call: TRBV7-9
d_call: NA
clone_size: NA
cdr3_nt: TGTGCCAGCAGCCAGAAACTCGCCCTCGGCGGTAGCTATGGCTACACCTTC
cdr3_aa: CASSQKLALGGSYGYTF

j_call: TRBJ2-5
v_call: TRBV7-3
d_call: TRBD2
clone_size: NA
cdr3_nt: TGTGCCAGCAGCCCGCTCGGACTAGCGCAAGAGACCCAGTACTTC
cdr3_aa: CASSPLGLAQETQYF

j_call: TRBJ2-7
v_call: TRBV6-1
d_call: NA
clone_size: NA
cdr3_nt: TGTGCCAGCGGATTTTGGGGCTCTTTCTACGAGCAGTACTTC
cdr3_aa: CASGFWGSFYEQYF

j_call: TRBJ2-1
v_call: TRBV6-5
d_call: NA
clone_size: NA
cdr3_nt: TGTGCCAGCAGTCGTAAACAGGGTTTTGGTGAGCAGTTCTTC
cdr3_aa: CASSRKQGFGEQFF

j_call: TRBJ1-5
v_call: TRBV29-1
d_call: TRBD1
clone_size: NA
cdr3_nt: TGCAGCTTTGGGACAGGGGCTGATCAGCCCCAGCATTTT
cdr3_aa: CSFGTGADQPQHF